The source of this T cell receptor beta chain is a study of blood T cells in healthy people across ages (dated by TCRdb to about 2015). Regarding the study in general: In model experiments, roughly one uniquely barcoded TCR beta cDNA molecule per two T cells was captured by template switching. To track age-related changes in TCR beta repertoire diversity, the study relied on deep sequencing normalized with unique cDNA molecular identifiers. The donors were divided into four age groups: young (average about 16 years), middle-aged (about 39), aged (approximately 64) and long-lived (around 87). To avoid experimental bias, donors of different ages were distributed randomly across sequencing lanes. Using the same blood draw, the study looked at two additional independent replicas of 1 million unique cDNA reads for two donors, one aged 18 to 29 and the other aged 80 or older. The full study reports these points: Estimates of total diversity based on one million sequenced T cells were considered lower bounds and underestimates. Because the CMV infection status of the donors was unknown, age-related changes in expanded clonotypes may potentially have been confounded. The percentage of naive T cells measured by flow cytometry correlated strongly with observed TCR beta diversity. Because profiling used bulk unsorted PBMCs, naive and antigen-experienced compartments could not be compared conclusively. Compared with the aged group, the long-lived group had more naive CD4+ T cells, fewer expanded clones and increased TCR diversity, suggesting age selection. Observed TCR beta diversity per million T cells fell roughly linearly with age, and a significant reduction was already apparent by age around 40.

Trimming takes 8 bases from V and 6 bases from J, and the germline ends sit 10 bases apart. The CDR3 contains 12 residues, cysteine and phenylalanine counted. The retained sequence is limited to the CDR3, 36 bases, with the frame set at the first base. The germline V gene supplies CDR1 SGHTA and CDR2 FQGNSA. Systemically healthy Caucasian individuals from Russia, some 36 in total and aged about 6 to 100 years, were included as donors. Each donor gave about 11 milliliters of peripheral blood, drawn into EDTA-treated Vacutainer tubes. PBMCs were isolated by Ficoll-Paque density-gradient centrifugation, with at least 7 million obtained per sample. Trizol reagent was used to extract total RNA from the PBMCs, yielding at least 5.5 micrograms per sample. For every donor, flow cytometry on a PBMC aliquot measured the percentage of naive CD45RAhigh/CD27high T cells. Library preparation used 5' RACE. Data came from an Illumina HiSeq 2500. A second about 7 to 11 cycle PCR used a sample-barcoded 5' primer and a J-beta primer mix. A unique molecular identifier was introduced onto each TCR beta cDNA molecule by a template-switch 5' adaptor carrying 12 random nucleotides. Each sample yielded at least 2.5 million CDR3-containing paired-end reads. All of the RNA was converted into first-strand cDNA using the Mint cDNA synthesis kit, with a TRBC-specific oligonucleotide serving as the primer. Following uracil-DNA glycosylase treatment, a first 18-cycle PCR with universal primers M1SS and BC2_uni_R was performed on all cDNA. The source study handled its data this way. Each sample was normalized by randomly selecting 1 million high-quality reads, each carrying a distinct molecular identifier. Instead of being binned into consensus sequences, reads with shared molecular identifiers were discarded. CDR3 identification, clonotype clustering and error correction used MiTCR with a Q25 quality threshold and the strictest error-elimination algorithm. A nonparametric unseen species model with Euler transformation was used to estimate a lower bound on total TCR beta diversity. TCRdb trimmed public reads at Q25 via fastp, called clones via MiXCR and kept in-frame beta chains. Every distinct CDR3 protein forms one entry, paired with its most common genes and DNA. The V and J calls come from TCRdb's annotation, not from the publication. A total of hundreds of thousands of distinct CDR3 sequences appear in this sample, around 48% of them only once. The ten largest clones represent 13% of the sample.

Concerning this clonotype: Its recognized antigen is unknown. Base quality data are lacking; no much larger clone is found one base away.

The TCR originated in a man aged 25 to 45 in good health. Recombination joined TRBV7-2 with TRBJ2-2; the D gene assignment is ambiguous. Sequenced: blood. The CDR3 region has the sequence CASRPSAGELFF. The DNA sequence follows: TGTGCCAGCCGGCCTTCCGCCGGGGAGCTGTTTTTT.